This TCR beta chain was captured by sequencing in a study of T cells in Graves' hyperthyroidism and ophthalmopathy. Overall study results and limits: A model using 13 V-J features told ophthalmopathy apart from stable hyperthyroidism.

Stable disease denoted Graves' hyperthyroidism without ophthalmopathy progression within 18 months. Diagnoses were made from clinical symptoms, serum measures (thyroxine and TRAb), thyroid ultrasound and orbital computed tomography. Notes on this clonotype: As yet, its antigen is unknown.

Amplification of TCR beta CDR3 regions was performed using RNA transcripts as template. First-round RT-PCR of the TCR CDR3 relied on the HTBI primer set. TCRdb reprocessed the multiplex PCR reads via MiXCR and lists one record per CDR3 protein. The repertoire holds 300,000 or so distinct CDR3 sequences, with around a sixth as singletons. The trim removed 6 bases at V and 5 bases at J, leaving 10 bases unmatched. Germline loops: CDR1 DFQATT, CDR2 SNEGSKA (reference sequence). CDR3 length equals 15 residues. The clonotype originates from a woman between 45 and 65 years old with Graves' hyperthyroidism. The V and J genes are TRBV20-1 and TRBJ2-1; 10 bases are shared with TRBD2. The sequenced sample consisted of blood. CDR3 bases: TGCAGTGCCAGCGGGGGGGTAATAGGGCACAATGAGCAGTTCTTC. Translating it yields CSASGGVIGHNEQFF.